This T cell receptor beta chain comes out of a study of molecular identifiers for immune sequencing clone quantification. The CDR3 is 10 amino acids. Points on this clonotype: This may stem from a read error, because a much larger clone lies one nucleotide away.

TCRdb independently ran MiXCR on the PCR reads; one entry per CDR3 protein. The sample includes roughly 93,000 distinct CDR3 sequences, around a fifth of them seen just once. The sample comprised naive CD8+ T cells from blood, with Jurkat cell RNA spiked in. Subset of the sample: FACS-sorted CD8+CD4-CCR7+CD45RA+ naive T cells. This clonotype originated in a human donor in good health. Some libraries in this study had Jurkat cell RNA spiked in. The chain has TRBV5-3 and TRBJ2-5; the D gene could be TRBD1 or TRBD2 (6 bases each). TRBV5-3 is reported as an ORF; its role is uncertain. The CDR3, as DNA: TGTGCCAGCAACAGGGACGGGGGAGACTTC. Residues: CASNRDGGDF.